The source of this T cell receptor beta chain is a study of OX40 agonist ivuxolimab in advanced cancers. Across the study: Patients took ivuxolimab, an agonistic anti-OX40 (CD134) antibody. Three dose-escalation patients had partial responses: one with hepatocellular carcinoma and two with cutaneous melanoma. Whole-study findings and limits: Nonresponders included some who also had low normalized T-cell clonal expansion. There was clonal expansion of CD4+ and CD8+ blood T cells by week 6 at 0.1 to 3.0 mg/kg.

Repertoires were generated with immunoSEQ multiplex PCR, while TCRdb's copy carries only in-frame clones and drops some. The sample yields more than 100,000 clones, about nine tenths seen once. With regard to this clone: Its target is not known.

The CDR3 is 14 amino acids. Germline assignment: CDR1 SGDLS and CDR2 YYNGEE. V was clipped by 0 bases and J by 6 bases; unmatched bases: 2. The receptor comes from an adult with an advanced solid tumor such as melanoma, head and neck, liver or kidney cancer. The chain employs TRBV9 and TRBJ2-2, with 7 bases lining up with TRBD1. This specimen consisted of CD4+ or CD8+ T cells sorted from blood, obtained in a trial of the OX40 agonist ivuxolimab. DNA of the CDR3: TGTGCCAGCAGCGTAGAGGGGGCCCCCGGGGAGCTGTTTTTT. It is translated as CASSVEGAPGELFF.